This entry describes one T cell receptor (beta chain). In its sample, this clone was seen a few times. Its binding antigen is unknown. No quality values exist for individual bases; no much larger clone is one base distant. The immunoSEQ Assay, a bias-controlled multiplex PCR, was used to amplify TCRbeta CDR3 regions from genomic DNA. Under the source paper's analysis protocol: Nucleated cell counts per sample were estimated from amplification of reference gene primers within the assay. To quantify the absolute abundance of each unique TCRbeta CDR3 rearrangement, sequence reads were collapsed and filtered. For each sample, productive Simpson clonality was calculated by taking the square root of Simpson's diversity index across productive rearrangements. TCRdb holds this immuneACCESS table with in-frame rearrangements only. Some clones are missing; in checked studies, unresolved V genes explain under half, and the rest has no known cause. V and J calls plus clone size are reproduced from that table; the DNA served to infer D and trimming. For this sample there are about 160,000 clones; roughly 87% appear just once. The ten biggest clones cover about 4.6% of the sample.

The CDR3 has 15 amino acids, counting the end cysteine and phenylalanine. Only the CDR3 DNA stays, 45 bases, in frame from base 1. Via the germline V gene, CDR1 is MGHRA and CDR2 YSYEKL. Between the V and J ends, shortened by 4 bases and 0 bases respectively, the junction contains 13 bases. These data come from a study of blood T cell repertoires in COVID-19 (dated by TCRdb to 2019 to 2021). In the study overall: Samples covering the acute and convalescent phases of COVID-19 were provided by collaborators in the United States, Italy and Spain. The prospective study material was composed of cDNA or gDNA derived from T cells, B-cell-depleted T cells, or PBMCs. Subjects who had been exposed to COVID-19, were actively infected with it, or had recovered from it provided the deeply sampled blood TCRbeta repertoires that made up the dataset. The repertoires were released in a freely available public database intended as a resource for research on the immune response to SARS-CoV-2. The samples were drawn from two sources: the first 160 participants of the ongoing ImmuneRACE study, and 1,200 or so subjects contributed by 6 global collaborators. A de-identified subject ID, COVID-19 status, age in years and sex were almost always included in the sample metadata. Where available, HLA class I and class II types were obtained from metadata supplied by the sample provider rather than from assay-based typing.

Each collaborating institution followed its own protocols to collect whole blood in K2EDTA tubes. For TCRbeta analysis, collaborators shipped samples as frozen whole blood, isolated PBMCs, or DNA extracted from either of those sample types. Points the paper makes about the study in general: Clinical and demographic metadata were provided uncurated, with the amount varying by source and participant.

The sequence was obtained from a woman aged 55-69 years with active or convalescent COVID-19. Sequencing was done on a sample of peripheral blood. The chain was built from TRBV4-1 and TRBJ2-7; a tentative D call is TRBD1 (6 bases match). At the DNA level, the sequence is TGCGCCAGCAGCCTACCCGGGACACTCTCCTACGAGCAGTACTTC. Translated, it gives CASSLPGTLSYEQYF.